This T cell receptor beta chain is from a study of T cell responses to AZD1222 COVID-19 vaccine. General study results and limits: Clonal diversity may have been underestimated, and the donors were mostly white British, with more females than males. The span of vaccine-associated CD4 TCRs extended across spike, with dominance at 160-218 and 743-854. Spike-specific TCR breadth and depth both grew after two AZD1222 doses. Baseline testing showed seropositivity in only a handful of AZD1222 recipients.

This table comes from immunoSEQ multiplex PCR, and its TCRdb copy is limited to in-frame clones, with some not included. The sample yields 130,000 to 150,000 clones, roughly 80% seen once. This clone appeared a single time. The antigen is unknown. The CDR3 extends over 13 amino acids. Germline V gene sequence: CDR1 SSHAT, CDR2 FNYEAQ (reference sequence). V lost 3 bases to trimming and J lost 4 bases, with 7 bases between them. The gene calls are TRBV7-7 and TRBJ1-5, with D possibly TRBD1 on 5 matching bases. The sequencing here drew on peripheral blood, taken on day 0 of MenACWY control vaccination. The TCR comes from an adult in good health. For the CDR3, the DNA is TGTGCCAGCAGCTTCGACAGAAATCAGCCCCAGCATTTT. Amino acid sequence: CASSFDRNQPQHF.